One sample yielded the 14 T cell receptor beta chains listed below, sequenced in a study of regulatory T cells in long-lasting Graves disease. Documented time point: persistent/refractory GD, antithyroid drugs over 5 years with positive TRAb. TCR sequences were obtained from RNA taken from PBMCs. For TCR beta, libraries came from iRepertoire HTBI primers and Arm-PCR of CDR3 regions. TCRdb fed the multiplex PCR reads into MiXCR, producing one record per CDR3 protein. The table lists a few hundred thousand distinct CDR3 sequences, approximately 23% of them singletons. Sequencing used peripheral blood mononuclear cells (PBMCs), obtained when the disease was refractory, from a patient treated with antithyroid drugs. All receptors derive from a woman in her thirties or forties with Graves disease.

This clonotype was seen at least ten times. The chain joins TRBV19 to TRBJ2-2, with D possibly matching TRBD1 (6 bases). Trimming took off 3 bases at V and 3 bases at J, with 11 bases between the two ends. Germline CDR1 reads LNHDA; CDR2 reads SQIVND (reference sequence). The CDR3 extends over 15 amino acids. This CDR3 is CASSIDRRDTGELFF. CDR3 DNA: TGTGCCAGTAGTATCGACAGGCGGGACACCGGGGAGCTGTTTTTT.

The V and J genes are TRBV6-2 or TRBV6-3 and TRBJ2-1, with D possibly called TRBD1 or TRBD2 (7 bases each). Germline V gene sequence: CDR1 MNHEY, CDR2 SVGEGT. Trimming cost V 2 bases and J 9 bases, with 26 bases left between them. CDR3 size: 18 residues. CDR3 loop: CASSYIRPRQGRGGEQFF. CDR3 DNA: TGTGCCAGCAGTTACATCCGGCCCCGACAGGGCCGCGGGGGTGAGCAGTTCTTC.

This clonotype has ten or more counts. The rearrangement links TRBV2 to TRBJ1-3; D remains ambiguous. V dropped 1 base and J dropped 0 bases, with 4 bases sitting between them. Germline CDR1 reads SNHLY; CDR2 reads FYNNEI. The CDR3 length is 14 residues. CDR3 sequence: CASSEVSSGNTIYF. The CDR3 region has the DNA TGTGCCAGCAGTGAAGTTAGCTCTGGAAACACCATATATTTT.

This clonotype has ten or more counts. The V and J genes are TRBV29-1 and TRBJ1-1; possibly TRBD1 for D (5 bases). The CDR3 consists of 15 residues. Germline V lookup: CDR1 SQVTM, CDR2 ANQGSEA. The ends were cut back, 0 bases at V and 5 bases at J, with 16 bases in the middle. The CDR3 region is CSVEERTWFETEAFF. The CDR3 nucleotides read TGCAGCGTTGAAGAACGGACATGGTTTGAAACTGAAGCTTTCTTT.

This clonotype has more than one count but fewer than ten. This rearrangement joins TRBV6-1 to TRBJ2-2; TRBD2 matches at 13 bases. This CDR3 comprises 18 residues. The V gene end was trimmed by 7 bases and the J gene end by 5 bases; junction bases not matched to a gene: 13. CDR1 and CDR2 (germline): MNHNS, SASEGT. Written as DNA, the CDR3 is TGTGCCAGCACCCCCGCCGGACTAGCGGGAGTTGGAACCGGGGAGCTGTTTTTT. Its protein product is CASTPAGLAGVGTGELFF.

Turning to this clonotype: This may stem from a read error, because a much larger clone lies one nucleotide away. Likely a read error: the CDR3 ends without its conserved phenylalanine or tryptophan. The rearrangement uses TRBV10-3 and TRBJ1-2, with D possibly matching TRBD1 (6 bases). The V end was cut by 0 bases, the J end by 11 bases, with 13 bases between. This CDR3 region has 13 residues. Germline values: CDR1 ENHRY, CDR2 SYGVKD. The CDR3 spells CAISESDRDGYTL. The DNA of the CDR3 is TGTGCCATCAGTGAGTCGGACAGAGACGGGTACACCCTC.

The rearrangement links TRBV5-8 to TRBJ1-1; D gene unclear. Germline assignment: CDR1 SGHTS and CDR2 YDEGEE. Trimming left V 0 bases short and J 5 bases short, with 11 bases between. CDR3 size: 14 residues. Here the CDR3 reads CASSLGEGKTEAFF. CDR3 nucleotide sequence: TGTGCCAGCAGCTTGGGGGAGGGAAAAACTGAAGCTTTCTTT.

This clonotype came up a few times. V and J are TRBV27 and TRBJ1-2; D unclear. CDR1 MNHEY and CDR2 SMNVEV come from the germline V gene (reference sequence). Trimming stripped 6 bases from V and 5 bases from J, with 16 bases between. The CDR3 sequence is 14 residues long. This chain's CDR3 is CASSLGRPGYGYTF. CDR3 DNA sequence: TGTGCCAGCAGCCTAGGGCGCCCGGGGTATGGCTACACCTTC.

There are many counts of this clonotype. The chain is built from TRBV6-1 and TRBJ2-5; D is perhaps TRBD2 (6 bases). The V end lost 7 bases, the J end lost 2 bases, and 11 bases lay between the germline ends. The CDR3 sequence is 13 residues long. The germline gives CDR1 MNHNS, CDR2 SASEGT. CDR3 protein: CASTSGHQETQYF. CDR3 bases: TGTGCCAGCACGAGCGGGCATCAAGAGACCCAGTACTTC.

This clonotype appeared a few times. The chain uses TRBV7-8 and TRBJ1-6; no reliable D call. V was shortened by 1 base and J by 10 bases, with 14 bases between the two germline ends. The CDR3 length is 15 residues. Germline V gene sequence: CDR1 SGHVS, CDR2 FQNEAQ. The CDR3 region is CASSLVDLGRSPLHF. For the CDR3, the DNA is TGTGCCAGCAGCTTAGTTGATTTAGGGCGATCACCCCTCCACTTT.

This chain connects TRBV5-4 to TRBJ1-1; 9 nucleotides match TRBD1. The ends lost 3 bases at V and 5 bases at J; junction bases unmatched: 5. This CDR3 contains 14 residues. Germline values: CDR1 SGHNT, CDR2 YYREEE (reference sequence). The CDR3 bases are TGTGCCAGCAGCTCTCGGACAGGGGTTACTGAAGCTTTCTTT. Its translation: CASSSRTGVTEAFF. The whole variable domain, remainder taken from reference TRBV5-4 and TRBJ1-1, is ETGVTQSPTHLIKTRGQQVTLRCSSQSGHNTVSWYQQALGQGPQFIFQYYREEENGRGNFPPRFSGLQFPNYSSELNVNALELDDSALYLCASSSRTGVTEAFFGQGTRLTVV.

Worth noting for this clonotype: It may be a read error: a sequence one base away is much more abundant. The J gene is TRBJ1-2, the V gene TRBV28; D unclear. CDR3 length: 12 amino acids. The germline V and J ends were trimmed by 6 bases and 12 bases, with 17 bases remaining between them. Per the germline V gene, CDR1 is MDHEN and CDR2 is SYDVKM. The CDR3 sequence: CASSAVGPGHTF. CDR3 DNA: TGTGCCAGCAGCGCAGTCGGACCCGGCCACACCTTC.

The J gene is TRBJ1-2, the V gene TRBV6-5; no firm D call. Between the trimmed V and J ends, which lost 4 bases and 6 bases, there was a span of 15 bases. The CDR3 has 14 residues. Germline loops: CDR1 MNHEY, CDR2 SVGAGI. The CDR3: CASSSMSGWDGYTF. The CDR3 nucleotides read TGTGCCAGCAGTTCTATGAGCGGATGGGATGGCTACACCTTC.

The rearrangement joins TRBV11-2 to TRBJ1-1, with 9 bases that match TRBD1. This CDR3 spans 13 amino acids. Germline values: CDR1 SGHAT, CDR2 FQNNGV. V was clipped by 5 bases and J by 4 bases; unmatched bases: 2. The CDR3 region is CASSADRGTEAFF. The CDR3 nucleotides are TGTGCCAGCAGCGCGGACAGGGGCACTGAAGCTTTCTTT.